This is a list of T cell receptor beta chains from one sample in a study of cytomegalovirus exposure and HLA in healthy donors. Generated by immunoSEQ multiplex PCR, the TCRdb table keeps only in-frame clones and is missing some. The repertoire consists of 95,000 to 150,000 clones, with around 75% occurring once and the leading ten covering under 2.5%. Sequenced input: PBMCs. Receptor source: a man under 40 in good health and CMV-seronegative. CDR3s include the opening cysteine and the closing phenylalanine or tryptophan. D genes are given only for firm matches. Only part of the rows carry a size: once, few, many, or a class if the clone is expanded.

clone_size: -; v_call: TRBV28; d_call: -; j_call: TRBJ1-5; cdr3_aa: CASRLQGEQPQHF; cdr3_nt: TGTGCCAGCAGGCTACAGGGTGAACAGCCCCAGCATTTT
clone_size: -; v_call: TRBV4-2; d_call: -; j_call: TRBJ2-3; cdr3_aa: CASSRQGTGDTQYF; cdr3_nt: TGTGCCAGCAGCCGTCAAGGTACGGGAGATACGCAGTATTTT
clone_size: -; v_call: TRBV11-2; d_call: -; j_call: TRBJ2-7; cdr3_aa: CASSLERGSGYEQYF; cdr3_nt: TGTGCCAGCAGCTTAGAAAGGGGGAGCGGCTACGAGCAGTACTTC
clone_size: once; v_call: TRBV7-2; d_call: TRBD1; j_call: TRBJ1-1; cdr3_aa: CASSLTGGPREAFF; cdr3_nt: TGTGCCAGCAGCTTAACAGGGGGCCCAAGGGAAGCTTTCTTT
clone_size: -; v_call: TRBV2; d_call: -; j_call: TRBJ1-5; cdr3_aa: CASSGPRGNNQPQHF; cdr3_nt: TGTGCCAGCAGTGGACCCAGGGGTAACAATCAGCCCCAGCATTTT
clone_size: -; v_call: TRBV29-1; d_call: TRBD2; j_call: TRBJ2-7; cdr3_aa: CSVEDRLRGGYEQYF; cdr3_nt: TGCAGCGTTGAAGATCGGTTGCGGGGGGGCTACGAGCAGTACTTC
clone_size: few; v_call: TRBV9; d_call: TRBD2; j_call: TRBJ2-3; cdr3_aa: CASSGRLAGSTDTQYF; cdr3_nt: TGTGCCAGCAGCGGAAGACTAGCGGGGAGCACAGATACGCAGTATTTT
clone_size: -; v_call: TRBV29-1; d_call: TRBD1; j_call: TRBJ1-1; cdr3_aa: CSVESRDRTEAFF; cdr3_nt: TGCAGCGTTGAAAGTCGGGACAGGACTGAAGCTTTCTTT
clone_size: -; v_call: TRBV10-2; d_call: TRBD2; j_call: TRBJ2-2; cdr3_aa: CASSVGGGAIGELFF; cdr3_nt: TGCGCCAGCAGTGTTGGCGGGGGGGCCATCGGGGAGCTGTTTTTT
clone_size: -; v_call: TRBV10-2; d_call: TRBD1; j_call: TRBJ2-7; cdr3_aa: CASIRQGSYEQYF; cdr3_nt: TGCGCCAGCATCCGACAGGGCTCCTACGAGCAGTACTTC
clone_size: -; v_call: TRBV2; d_call: TRBD2; j_call: TRBJ2-1; cdr3_aa: CASLAGGLKQFF; cdr3_nt: TGTGCCAGCTTAGCGGGGGGGCTTAAGCAGTTCTTC
clone_size: -; v_call: TRBV5-1; d_call: TRBD1; j_call: TRBJ2-1; cdr3_aa: CASSSAGTGGNEQFF; cdr3_nt: TGCGCCAGCAGCTCTGCCGGGACAGGTGGCAATGAGCAGTTCTTC
clone_size: -; v_call: TRBV5-4; d_call: -; j_call: TRBJ1-4; cdr3_aa: CASSLGTANEKLFF; cdr3_nt: TGTGCCAGCAGCTTGGGGACAGCTAATGAAAAACTGTTTTTT
clone_size: -; v_call: TRBV27; d_call: TRBD1; j_call: TRBJ1-2; cdr3_aa: CASRLGQGGGYTF; cdr3_nt: TGTGCCAGCAGACTCGGACAGGGTGGCGGCTACACCTTC
clone_size: -; v_call: TRBV11-2; d_call: TRBD1; j_call: TRBJ1-1; cdr3_aa: CAVRGQGTEAFF; cdr3_nt: TGTGCCGTCAGGGGGCAAGGGACTGAAGCTTTCTTT
clone_size: -; v_call: TRBV4-2; d_call: -; j_call: TRBJ2-7; cdr3_aa: CASSREMGGASYEQYF; cdr3_nt: TGTGCCAGCAGCCGCGAAATGGGGGGAGCCTCCTACGAGCAGTACTTC
clone_size: -; v_call: TRBV6-5; d_call: TRBD1; j_call: TRBJ1-6; cdr3_aa: CASSKTGTVNSPLHF; cdr3_nt: TGTGCCAGCAGTAAAACCGGGACAGTTAATTCACCCCTCCACTTT
clone_size: -; v_call: TRBV6-5; d_call: TRBD1; j_call: TRBJ2-7; cdr3_aa: CASSYSTGGAVYEQYF; cdr3_nt: TGTGCCAGCAGTTACTCGACAGGGGGCGCGGTCTACGAGCAGTACTTC
clone_size: -; v_call: TRBV2; d_call: TRBD2; j_call: TRBJ2-3; cdr3_aa: CASSRGSRRGGDTQYF; cdr3_nt: TGTGCCAGCAGCAGAGGGAGCCGCCGGGGGGGCGATACGCAGTATTTT
clone_size: once; v_call: TRBV5-1; d_call: -; j_call: TRBJ2-3; cdr3_aa: CASSLARASTDTQYF; cdr3_nt: TGCGCCAGCAGCCTGGCGCGGGCTAGCACAGATACGCAGTATTTT
clone_size: once; v_call: TRBV2; d_call: TRBD1; j_call: TRBJ1-3; cdr3_aa: CASGQGVNSGNTIYF; cdr3_nt: TGTGCCAGCGGGCAGGGGGTGAACTCTGGAAACACCATATATTTT
clone_size: -; v_call: TRBV11-3; d_call: TRBD2; j_call: TRBJ2-7; cdr3_aa: CASSAGGGNEQYF; cdr3_nt: TGTGCCTCCTCGGCGGGGGGCGGTAACGAGCAGTACTTC
clone_size: -; v_call: TRBV4-1; d_call: -; j_call: TRBJ2-7; cdr3_aa: CASSRTFEGSYEQYF; cdr3_nt: TGCGCCAGCAGCCGGACCTTCGAGGGCTCCTACGAGCAGTACTTC
clone_size: -; v_call: TRBV9; d_call: -; j_call: TRBJ2-1; cdr3_aa: CASSVDQRNEQFF; cdr3_nt: TGTGCCAGCAGCGTAGACCAGCGCAATGAGCAGTTCTTC
clone_size: -; v_call: TRBV7-8; d_call: TRBD2; j_call: TRBJ2-5; cdr3_aa: CASSLASGGAGETQYF; cdr3_nt: TGTGCCAGCAGCTTAGCCAGCGGGGGGGCCGGGGAGACCCAGTACTTC
clone_size: -; v_call: TRBV7-9; d_call: -; j_call: TRBJ2-7; cdr3_aa: CASSPTPGTSSSYEQYF; cdr3_nt: TGTGCCAGCAGCCCAACCCCGGGGACATCGAGCTCCTACGAGCAGTACTTC
clone_size: -; v_call: TRBV9; d_call: TRBD1; j_call: TRBJ1-5; cdr3_aa: CASSAQGEANQPQHF; cdr3_nt: TGTGCCAGCAGCGCCCAGGGGGAGGCTAATCAGCCCCAGCATTTT
clone_size: once; v_call: TRBV30; d_call: TRBD1; j_call: TRBJ2-3; cdr3_aa: CAWSVLKAGGTQYF; cdr3_nt: TGTGCCTGGAGTGTATTGAAGGCAGGGGGCACGCAGTATTTT
clone_size: -; v_call: TRBV7-8; d_call: TRBD1; j_call: TRBJ1-2; cdr3_aa: CASSSTYGDSENGGYTF; cdr3_nt: TGTGCCAGCAGCTCTACCTACGGGGACAGTGAAAATGGGGGCTACACCTTC
clone_size: -; v_call: TRBV5-1; d_call: TRBD1; j_call: TRBJ1-1; cdr3_aa: CASSNSGQGINTEAFF; cdr3_nt: TGCGCCAGCAGCAACTCAGGACAGGGGATCAACACTGAAGCTTTCTTT
clone_size: -; v_call: TRBV15; d_call: -; j_call: TRBJ2-4; cdr3_aa: CATSRDGAGNLAKNIQYF; cdr3_nt: TGTGCCACCAGCAGAGATGGGGCAGGGAACCTAGCCAAAAACATTCAGTACTTC
clone_size: once; v_call: TRBV5-5; d_call: -; j_call: TRBJ1-4; cdr3_aa: CASSGGGALGKLFF; cdr3_nt: TGTGCCAGCAGTGGAGGGGGGGCTCTAGGAAAACTGTTTTTT
clone_size: -; v_call: TRBV5-6; d_call: TRBD1; j_call: TRBJ2-3; cdr3_aa: CASSPMGQGWTDTQYF; cdr3_nt: TGTGCCAGCAGCCCAATGGGACAGGGGTGGACAGATACGCAGTATTTT
clone_size: -; v_call: TRBV15; d_call: -; j_call: TRBJ1-5; cdr3_aa: CATSREYRERNQPQHF; cdr3_nt: TGTGCCACCAGCAGAGAGTACAGGGAGAGGAATCAGCCCCAGCATTTT
clone_size: once; v_call: TRBV19; d_call: TRBD1; j_call: TRBJ1-6; cdr3_aa: CASSIGTGQQNSPLHF; cdr3_nt: TGTGCCAGTAGTATTGGGACAGGGCAACAGAATTCACCCCTCCACTTT
clone_size: -; v_call: TRBV11-2; d_call: -; j_call: TRBJ1-4; cdr3_aa: CASSPGRPGAKLFF; cdr3_nt: TGTGCCAGCAGCCCCGGGAGGCCGGGCGCAAAACTGTTTTTT
clone_size: few; v_call: TRBV28; d_call: -; j_call: TRBJ1-1; cdr3_aa: CASSLHTGVPEAFF; cdr3_nt: TGTGCCAGCAGTTTACATACCGGGGTTCCTGAAGCTTTCTTT
clone_size: -; v_call: TRBV7-6; d_call: TRBD1; j_call: TRBJ2-7; cdr3_aa: CASSLTLSGTGAAQYYEQYF; cdr3_nt: TGTGCCAGCAGCTTAACCCTCTCCGGGACAGGAGCCGCCCAATATTACGAGCAGTACTTC
clone_size: -; v_call: TRBV6-1; d_call: -; j_call: TRBJ2-7; cdr3_aa: CASTVGYEQYF; cdr3_nt: TGTGCCAGCACCGTCGGCTACGAGCAGTACTTC
clone_size: once; v_call: TRBV27; d_call: TRBD1; j_call: TRBJ2-7; cdr3_aa: CASRGQGAYEQYF; cdr3_nt: TGTGCCAGCAGGGGACAGGGGGCGTACGAGCAGTACTTC
clone_size: -; v_call: TRBV30; d_call: -; j_call: TRBJ1-6; cdr3_aa: CAWSRNKGKNSPLHF; cdr3_nt: TGTGCCTGGAGTCGCAATAAGGGGAAGAATTCACCCCTCCACTTT
clone_size: -; v_call: TRBV5-1; d_call: -; j_call: TRBJ1-2; cdr3_aa: CASSLAGGADGYTF; cdr3_nt: TGCGCCAGCAGCTTGGCCGGTGGGGCCGACGGCTACACCTTC
clone_size: -; v_call: TRBV28; d_call: -; j_call: TRBJ1-6; cdr3_aa: CASSLGTRRNNSPLHF; cdr3_nt: TGTGCCAGCAGTTTAGGGACACGTCGGAATAATTCACCCCTCCACTTT
clone_size: -; v_call: TRBV15; d_call: -; j_call: TRBJ2-5; cdr3_aa: CATSRQGGETQYF; cdr3_nt: TGTGCCACCAGCAGACAGGGAGGAGAGACCCAGTACTTC
clone_size: -; v_call: TRBV6-1; d_call: -; j_call: TRBJ1-4; cdr3_aa: CASSEYVARPDRGGEKLFF; cdr3_nt: TGTGCCAGCAGTGAATATGTCGCAAGGCCCGATCGAGGAGGTGAAAAACTGTTTTTT
clone_size: -; v_call: TRBV5-6; d_call: -; j_call: TRBJ2-7; cdr3_aa: CASRAWGGLYEQYF; cdr3_nt: TGTGCCAGCAGGGCGTGGGGCGGCCTCTACGAGCAGTACTTC
clone_size: -; v_call: TRBV6-1; d_call: -; j_call: TRBJ1-5; cdr3_aa: CASSESGGGWQPQHF; cdr3_nt: TGTGCCAGCAGTGAATCGGGGGGTGGTTGGCAGCCCCAGCATTTT
clone_size: -; v_call: TRBV28; d_call: -; j_call: TRBJ1-5; cdr3_aa: CASSLSQGRQPQHF; cdr3_nt: TGTGCCAGCAGTTTAAGTCAGGGTCGACAGCCCCAGCATTTT
clone_size: -; v_call: TRBV4-1; d_call: -; j_call: TRBJ2-3; cdr3_aa: CASSQGGHGTDTQYF; cdr3_nt: TGCGCCAGCAGCCAAGGGGGGCATGGAACAGATACGCAGTATTTT
clone_size: -; v_call: TRBV11-2; d_call: -; j_call: TRBJ1-1; cdr3_aa: CASSRGGSDTEAFF; cdr3_nt: TGTGCCAGCAGCCGAGGGGGATCGGACACTGAAGCTTTCTTT
clone_size: few; v_call: TRBV9; d_call: TRBD1; j_call: TRBJ1-1; cdr3_aa: CASSLTGRDTEAFF; cdr3_nt: TGTGCCAGCAGCCTGACAGGGCGGGACACTGAAGCTTTCTTT
clone_size: -; v_call: TRBV5-1; d_call: -; j_call: TRBJ1-5; cdr3_aa: CASSLGDTSNQPQHF; cdr3_nt: TGCGCCAGCAGCTTGGGGGACACAAGCAATCAGCCCCAGCATTTT
clone_size: once; v_call: TRBV7-2; d_call: -; j_call: TRBJ2-2; cdr3_aa: CASVAGSAGELFF; cdr3_nt: TGTGCCAGCGTAGCTGGGTCCGCCGGGGAGCTGTTTTTT
clone_size: -; v_call: TRBV4-1; d_call: -; j_call: TRBJ2-3; cdr3_aa: CASSLLLGPQETQYF; cdr3_nt: TGCGCCAGCAGCCTCCTCTTGGGGCCCCAGGAGACGCAGTATTTT
clone_size: few; v_call: TRBV14; d_call: -; j_call: TRBJ2-2; cdr3_aa: CASSQAPGWELFF; cdr3_nt: TGTGCCAGCAGCCAAGCCCCAGGGTGGGAGCTGTTTTTT
clone_size: -; v_call: TRBV19; d_call: -; j_call: TRBJ2-5; cdr3_aa: CASSIAAGEYQETQYF; cdr3_nt: TGTGCCAGTAGTATAGCGGCAGGCGAGTACCAAGAGACCCAGTACTTC
clone_size: -; v_call: TRBV20-1; d_call: -; j_call: TRBJ1-2; cdr3_aa: CSARGRPLSTF; cdr3_nt: TGCAGTGCTAGGGGCAGGCCTCTGAGCACCTTC